Listed below are T cell receptor beta chains from one sample, sequenced in a study of somatic mutations in cytotoxic T cells in rheumatoid arthritis. Profiling relied on immunoSEQ multiplex PCR, and the TCRdb table lists in-frame clones only, not all of them. The table includes 4,500 to 5,000 clones, about three quarters detected once. Material for sequencing was CD8+ T cells sorted from blood. The receptor source for this set is a man aged 70-80 years with rheumatoid arthritis. Both conserved end residues are part of each CDR3. The order of the fields is clone size, V gene, J gene, D gene, CDR3 DNA, CDR3 protein. D genes are given only for firm matches. For some rows the clone size is stated as once, few or many, or as a class when expanded; others skip it.

abundance: -; v_gene: TRBV6-5; j_gene: TRBJ2-2; d_gene: -; CDR3nt: TGTGCCAGCAGTTACTACGGACACTCGAACACCGGGGAGCTGTTTTTT; CDR3aa: CASSYYGHSNTGELFF
abundance: few; v_gene: TRBV28; j_gene: TRBJ2-1; d_gene: TRBD2; CDR3nt: TGTGCCAGCAGTTTAGGGACTAGCGGAGAGCAGTTCTTC; CDR3aa: CASSLGTSGEQFF
abundance: -; v_gene: TRBV7-9; j_gene: TRBJ2-3; d_gene: -; CDR3nt: TGTGCCAGCATCTCTTCTCCAGGCATTAGCACAGATACGCAGTATTTT; CDR3aa: CASISSPGISTDTQYF
abundance: -; v_gene: TRBV9; j_gene: TRBJ1-1; d_gene: TRBD1; CDR3nt: TGTGCCAGCAGCGGGCGACAGGGCGTCACTGAAGCTTTCTTT; CDR3aa: CASSGRQGVTEAFF
abundance: -; v_gene: TRBV19; j_gene: TRBJ1-4; d_gene: TRBD1; CDR3nt: TGTGCCAGTAGTAAGCATGACAGGGTTTGGAGTGAAAAACTGTTTTTT; CDR3aa: CASSKHDRVWSEKLFF
abundance: -; v_gene: TRBV9; j_gene: TRBJ2-3; d_gene: -; CDR3nt: TGTGCCAGCAGCGTCGGGCAGGGCTGGGGCACAGATACGCAGTATTTT; CDR3aa: CASSVGQGWGTDTQYF
abundance: few; v_gene: TRBV5-1; j_gene: TRBJ2-2; d_gene: -; CDR3nt: TGCGCCAGCGAGGGGGACGGCCAGAACACCGGGGAGCTGTTTTTT; CDR3aa: CASEGDGQNTGELFF
abundance: -; v_gene: TRBV5-4; j_gene: TRBJ1-2; d_gene: -; CDR3nt: TGTGCCAGCAGCTTGGAAAGGGGGGGGAATGGCTACACCTTC; CDR3aa: CASSLERGGNGYTF
abundance: -; v_gene: TRBV27; j_gene: TRBJ2-2; d_gene: TRBD2; CDR3nt: TGTGCCAGCAGTTTAGTAAGATCCCTAGCGGGCACCGGGGAGCTGTTTTTT; CDR3aa: CASSLVRSLAGTGELFF
abundance: -; v_gene: TRBV13; j_gene: TRBJ2-7; d_gene: TRBD1; CDR3nt: TGTGCCAGCAGAAAGACAGGGGGAACCTACGAGCAGTACTTC; CDR3aa: CASRKTGGTYEQYF
abundance: -; v_gene: TRBV2; j_gene: TRBJ2-7; d_gene: -; CDR3nt: TGTGCCACTCAGACCGGGACTGTCGGCGAGCAGTACTTC; CDR3aa: CATQTGTVGEQYF
abundance: -; v_gene: TRBV5-6; j_gene: TRBJ1-5; d_gene: -; CDR3nt: TGTGCCAGCAGCCGACAGTCTCTCAATCAGCCCCAGCATTTT; CDR3aa: CASSRQSLNQPQHF
abundance: -; v_gene: TRBV6-5; j_gene: TRBJ2-1; d_gene: -; CDR3nt: TGTGCCAGCAGTTACTCCCCAGCTGGGCCCAATGAGCAGTTCTTC; CDR3aa: CASSYSPAGPNEQFF
abundance: -; v_gene: TRBV14; j_gene: TRBJ2-1; d_gene: TRBD2; CDR3nt: TGTGCCAGCAGCCATGCCTTAGCGGGAGGAGAGCATGAGCAGTTCTTC; CDR3aa: CASSHALAGGEHEQFF
abundance: -; v_gene: TRBV27; j_gene: TRBJ1-1; d_gene: -; CDR3nt: TGTGCCAGCAGCCCTGGACAGTTCACCGAAGCTTTCTTT; CDR3aa: CASSPGQFTEAFF
abundance: -; v_gene: TRBV7-7; j_gene: TRBJ1-4; d_gene: -; CDR3nt: TGTGCCAGCAGCCCGTTCAACATGATGCAGGGGTTTAATGAAAAACTGTTTTTT; CDR3aa: CASSPFNMMQGFNEKLFF
abundance: -; v_gene: TRBV4-1; j_gene: TRBJ1-4; d_gene: -; CDR3nt: TGCGCCAGCAGCCAAGATTTTACAGGGCGGGATGAAAAACTGTTTTTT; CDR3aa: CASSQDFTGRDEKLFF
abundance: -; v_gene: TRBV9; j_gene: TRBJ2-3; d_gene: TRBD2; CDR3nt: TGTGCCAGCAGCTACGGGACTAGCGGGAGGTGGATTGCAGATACGCAGTATTTT; CDR3aa: CASSYGTSGRWIADTQYF
abundance: -; v_gene: TRBV5-1; j_gene: TRBJ1-4; d_gene: -; CDR3nt: TGCGCCAGCAGCCCGGGCGGGGGAAGTAATGAAAAACTGTTTTTT; CDR3aa: CASSPGGGSNEKLFF
abundance: -; v_gene: TRBV6-5; j_gene: TRBJ1-4; d_gene: -; CDR3nt: TGTGCCAGCAGTTACTCGACAGTCCCGAATGAAAAACTGTTTTTT; CDR3aa: CASSYSTVPNEKLFF
abundance: -; v_gene: TRBV13; j_gene: TRBJ2-1; d_gene: TRBD2; CDR3nt: TGTGCCAGCAGGCCTGGGGGGGGAGGCAATGAGCAGTTCTTC; CDR3aa: CASRPGGGGNEQFF
abundance: -; v_gene: TRBV5-1; j_gene: TRBJ2-7; d_gene: TRBD2; CDR3nt: TGCGCCAGCAGCTTGGCTAGCGGGGGGTACGAGCAGTACTTC; CDR3aa: CASSLASGGYEQYF
abundance: -; v_gene: TRBV6-5; j_gene: TRBJ1-5; d_gene: -; CDR3nt: TGTGCCAGCAGTTATGGAGGGGAAAGTTTACCCCAGCATTTT; CDR3aa: CASSYGGESLPQHF
abundance: -; v_gene: TRBV27; j_gene: TRBJ2-1; d_gene: TRBD2; CDR3nt: TGTGCCAGCAGTCCCGGACTAGCGGGGGAGTACAATGAGCAGTTCTTC; CDR3aa: CASSPGLAGEYNEQFF
abundance: -; v_gene: TRBV29-1; j_gene: TRBJ2-3; d_gene: -; CDR3nt: TGCAGCGTTGACGGCGGGTCCCTCACAGATACGCAGTATTTT; CDR3aa: CSVDGGSLTDTQYF
abundance: -; v_gene: TRBV4-1; j_gene: TRBJ1-5; d_gene: -; CDR3nt: TGCGCCAGCAGCCAATACCCTGTTTTCCGGCAGCCCCAGCATTTT; CDR3aa: CASSQYPVFRQPQHF
abundance: -; v_gene: TRBV7-3; j_gene: TRBJ2-2; d_gene: TRBD2; CDR3nt: TGTGCCAGCAGCTTCGGTAGCGGGGGGCTCGGACCCGGGGAGCTGTTTTTT; CDR3aa: CASSFGSGGLGPGELFF
abundance: -; v_gene: TRBV5-1; j_gene: TRBJ1-1; d_gene: -; CDR3nt: TGCGCCAGCTCGGGGGTGGGGGCTGAAGCTTTCTTT; CDR3aa: CASSGVGAEAFF
abundance: once; v_gene: TRBV10-3; j_gene: TRBJ1-2; d_gene: -; CDR3nt: TGTGCCATCAGTGTTAGGGAGGGTTATGGCTACACCTTC; CDR3aa: CAISVREGYGYTF
abundance: -; v_gene: TRBV28; j_gene: TRBJ2-3; d_gene: TRBD1; CDR3nt: TGTGCCAGCAGTCACGGGACAGGGATTGATACGCAGTATTTT; CDR3aa: CASSHGTGIDTQYF
abundance: -; v_gene: TRBV5-1; j_gene: TRBJ2-7; d_gene: TRBD1; CDR3nt: TGCGCCAGTGGCGTGGGACAGGGTGGAGACGAGCAGTACTTC; CDR3aa: CASGVGQGGDEQYF
abundance: few; v_gene: TRBV10-1; j_gene: TRBJ2-7; d_gene: -; CDR3nt: TGCGCCAGCAGTACCGGACTAACTCCCCACGAGCAGTACTTC; CDR3aa: CASSTGLTPHEQYF
abundance: -; v_gene: TRBV13; j_gene: TRBJ2-3; d_gene: -; CDR3nt: TGTGCCAGCAGCTTATCAGTAGCGAGAACTAGCACAGATACGCAGTATTTT; CDR3aa: CASSLSVARTSTDTQYF
abundance: -; v_gene: TRBV28; j_gene: TRBJ2-2; d_gene: -; CDR3nt: TGTGCCAGCACCCCCCGGACTCTTCACATCTACACCGGGGAGCTGTTTTTT; CDR3aa: CASTPRTLHIYTGELFF
abundance: few; v_gene: TRBV29-1; j_gene: TRBJ1-5; d_gene: TRBD1; CDR3nt: TGCAGCGTAGGGACAGAGGGCAATCAGCCCCAGCATTTT; CDR3aa: CSVGTEGNQPQHF
abundance: -; v_gene: TRBV19; j_gene: TRBJ1-4; d_gene: TRBD1; CDR3nt: TGTGCAAGCAGGGGGTATGAAAAACTGTTTTTT; CDR3aa: CASRGYEKLFF
abundance: few; v_gene: TRBV11-2; j_gene: TRBJ2-4; d_gene: TRBD2; CDR3nt: TGTGCCAGCAGCTTAGGGGGGGGTAGAAACATTCAGTACTTC; CDR3aa: CASSLGGGRNIQYF
abundance: medium-sized; v_gene: TRBV9; j_gene: TRBJ1-1; d_gene: -; CDR3nt: TGTGCCAGCAGCCTCAGCGGGGGGACCACTGAAGCTTTCTTT; CDR3aa: CASSLSGGTTEAFF
abundance: few; v_gene: TRBV11-3; j_gene: TRBJ2-5; d_gene: -; CDR3nt: TGTGCCAGCAGCCCCAGGTCCCAAGAGACCCAGTACTTC; CDR3aa: CASSPRSQETQYF
abundance: -; v_gene: TRBV21-1; j_gene: TRBJ2-3; d_gene: -; CDR3nt: TGTGCCAGCAGCAAAGTCCTCGTCCTAGGGGGAGAAGCAGATACGCAGTATTTT; CDR3aa: CASSKVLVLGGEADTQYF
abundance: -; v_gene: TRBV6-5; j_gene: TRBJ2-7; d_gene: -; CDR3nt: TGTGCCAGCAGTACGGCGGGCATCTCCTACGAGCAGTACTTC; CDR3aa: CASSTAGISYEQYF
abundance: -; v_gene: TRBV5-1; j_gene: TRBJ1-2; d_gene: -; CDR3nt: TGCGCCAGCAGCTGGTCGGGATGGGGGGATGGCTACACCTTC; CDR3aa: CASSWSGWGDGYTF
abundance: -; v_gene: TRBV6-1; j_gene: TRBJ2-1; d_gene: TRBD1; CDR3nt: TGTGCCAGCAGAACAGGGGGCTGGAGTTCTGAGCAGTTCTTC; CDR3aa: CASRTGGWSSEQFF
abundance: few; v_gene: TRBV5-1; j_gene: TRBJ1-3; d_gene: -; CDR3nt: TGCGCCAGTAGCTCGGACAGCCAGAGCTCTGGAATCACCATATATTTT; CDR3aa: CASSSDSQSSGITIYF
abundance: -; v_gene: TRBV9; j_gene: TRBJ2-5; d_gene: TRBD2; CDR3nt: TGTGCCAGCAGCGGTAGCGGGGGCCTGTACCAAGAGACCCAGTACTTC; CDR3aa: CASSGSGGLYQETQYF
abundance: -; v_gene: TRBV5-1; j_gene: TRBJ2-5; d_gene: TRBD1; CDR3nt: TGCGCCAGCAGCTTTTTCGGACAGGGCGGGGAGACCCAGTACTTC; CDR3aa: CASSFFGQGGETQYF
abundance: -; v_gene: TRBV10-2; j_gene: TRBJ2-4; d_gene: -; CDR3nt: TGCGCCAGCAGTGAGTCGGCGGGGACGTCGCTAGCCAAAAACATTCAGTACTTC; CDR3aa: CASSESAGTSLAKNIQYF
abundance: -; v_gene: TRBV6-6; j_gene: TRBJ2-7; d_gene: TRBD1; CDR3nt: TGTGCCAGCCGGACAGGAGCCTACGAGCAGTACTTC; CDR3aa: CASRTGAYEQYF
abundance: -; v_gene: TRBV7-3; j_gene: TRBJ2-1; d_gene: -; CDR3nt: TGTGCCAGCAGCTTAAGTGGCGGAGAGTACAATGAGCAGTTCTTC; CDR3aa: CASSLSGGEYNEQFF
abundance: -; v_gene: TRBV7-6; j_gene: TRBJ2-5; d_gene: TRBD2; CDR3nt: TGTGCCAGCACCCTCGCGGGGGGGGCGGAGACCCAGTACTTC; CDR3aa: CASTLAGGAETQYF
abundance: few; v_gene: TRBV11-2; j_gene: TRBJ2-7; d_gene: TRBD1; CDR3nt: TGTGCCAGCAGCTTAGGGGACAGGGGTTACGAGCAGTACTTC; CDR3aa: CASSLGDRGYEQYF
abundance: -; v_gene: TRBV6-5; j_gene: TRBJ2-3; d_gene: -; CDR3nt: TGTGCCAGCAGTTACTCGAGTCTTACCCTCACAGATACGCAGTATTTT; CDR3aa: CASSYSSLTLTDTQYF
abundance: -; v_gene: TRBV2; j_gene: TRBJ1-1; d_gene: TRBD1; CDR3nt: TGTGCCAGAGGGGACAGGGGAAGGAACACTGAAGCTTTCTTT; CDR3aa: CARGDRGRNTEAFF